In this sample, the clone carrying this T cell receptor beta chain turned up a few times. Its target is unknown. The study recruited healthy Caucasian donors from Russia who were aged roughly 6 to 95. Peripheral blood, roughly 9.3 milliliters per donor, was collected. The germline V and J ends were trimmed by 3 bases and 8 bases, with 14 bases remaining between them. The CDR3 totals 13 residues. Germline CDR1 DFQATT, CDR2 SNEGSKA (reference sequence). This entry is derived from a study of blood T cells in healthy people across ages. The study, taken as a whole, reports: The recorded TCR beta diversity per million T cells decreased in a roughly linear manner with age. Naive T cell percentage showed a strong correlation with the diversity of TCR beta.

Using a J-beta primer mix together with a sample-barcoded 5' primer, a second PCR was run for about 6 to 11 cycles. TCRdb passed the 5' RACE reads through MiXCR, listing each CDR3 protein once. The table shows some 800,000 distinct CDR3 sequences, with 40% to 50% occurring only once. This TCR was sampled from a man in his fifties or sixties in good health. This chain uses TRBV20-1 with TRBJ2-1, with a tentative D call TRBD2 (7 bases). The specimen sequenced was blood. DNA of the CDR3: TGCAGTGCTAGGAGGGGGGGAGAATATGAGCAGTTCTTC. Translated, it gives CSARRGGEYEQFF.